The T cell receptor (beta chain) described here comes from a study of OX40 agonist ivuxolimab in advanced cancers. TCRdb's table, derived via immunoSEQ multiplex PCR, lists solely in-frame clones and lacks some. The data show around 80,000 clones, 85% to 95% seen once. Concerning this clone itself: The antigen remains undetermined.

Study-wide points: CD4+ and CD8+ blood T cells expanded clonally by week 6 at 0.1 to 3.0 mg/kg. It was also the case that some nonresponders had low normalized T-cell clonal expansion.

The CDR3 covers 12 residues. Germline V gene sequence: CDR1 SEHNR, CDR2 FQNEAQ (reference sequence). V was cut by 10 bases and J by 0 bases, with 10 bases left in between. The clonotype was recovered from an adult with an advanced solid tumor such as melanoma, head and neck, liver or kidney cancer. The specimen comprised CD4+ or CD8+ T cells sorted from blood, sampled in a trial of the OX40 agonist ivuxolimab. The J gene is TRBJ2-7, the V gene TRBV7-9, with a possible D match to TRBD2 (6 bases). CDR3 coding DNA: TGTGCCACTGGGGGGTTCTCCTACGAGCAGTACTTC. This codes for CATGGFSYEQYF.